This TCR beta chain is from a study of CD8 T cells in ankylosing spondylitis. Study-level findings and limits: Made up of eight highly homologous variants, a TCR beta motif appeared characteristic of ankylosing spondylitis blood.

This clonotype has more than one count but fewer than ten. What it binds is unknown. TCRdb itself ran the 5' RACE reads through MiXCR, one entry per CDR3 protein. Of almost 250,000 distinct CDR3 sequences listed, 30% to 40% are singletons. Per germline, CDR1 MNHNS and CDR2 SASEGT. The ends lost 5 bases at V and 3 bases at J; junction bases unmatched: 8. The CDR3 has 16 amino acids. This TCR was sampled from a male donor with ankylosing spondylitis or in good health (not recorded which). The V call is TRBV6-1, the J call TRBJ2-1, with 9 bases that match TRBD1. Input material: blood, either unsorted or a sorted T cell fraction (not recorded which). CDR3 region: CASSTRTGVSYNEQFF. CDR3 coding DNA: TGTGCCAGCAGTACACGGACAGGGGTAAGCTACAATGAGCAGTTCTTC.